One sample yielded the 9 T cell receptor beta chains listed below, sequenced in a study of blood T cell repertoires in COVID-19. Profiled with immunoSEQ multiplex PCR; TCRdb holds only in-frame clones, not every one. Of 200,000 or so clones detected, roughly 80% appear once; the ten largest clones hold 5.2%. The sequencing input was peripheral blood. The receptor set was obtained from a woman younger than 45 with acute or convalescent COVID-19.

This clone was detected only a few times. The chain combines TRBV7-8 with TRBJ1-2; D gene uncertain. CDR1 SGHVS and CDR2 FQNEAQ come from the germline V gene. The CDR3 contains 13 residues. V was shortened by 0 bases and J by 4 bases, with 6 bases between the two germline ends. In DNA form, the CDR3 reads TGTGCCAGCAGCTTAGCTAACAGCTATGGCTACACCTTC. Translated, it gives CASSLANSYGYTF.

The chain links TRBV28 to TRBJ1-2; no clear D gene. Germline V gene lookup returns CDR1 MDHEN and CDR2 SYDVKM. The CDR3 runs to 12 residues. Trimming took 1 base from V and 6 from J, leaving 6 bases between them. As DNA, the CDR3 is TGTGCCAGCAGTTTATCTGGGCATGGCTACACCTTC. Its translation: CASSLSGHGYTF.

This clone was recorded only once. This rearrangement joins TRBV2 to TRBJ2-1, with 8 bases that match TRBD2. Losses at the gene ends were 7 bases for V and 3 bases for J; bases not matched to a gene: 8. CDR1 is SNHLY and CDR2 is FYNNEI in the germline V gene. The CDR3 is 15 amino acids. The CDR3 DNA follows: TGTGCCAGCAAGGGAGGAGCGGGAGTCTACAATGAGCAGTTCTTC. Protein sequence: CASKGGAGVYNEQFF.

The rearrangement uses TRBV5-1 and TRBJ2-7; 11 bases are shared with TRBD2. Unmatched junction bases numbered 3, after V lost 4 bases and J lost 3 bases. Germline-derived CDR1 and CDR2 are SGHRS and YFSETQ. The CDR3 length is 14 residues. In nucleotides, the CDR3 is TGCGCCAGCAGCCATACTAGCGGGAGCTACGAGCAGTACTTC. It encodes CASSHTSGSYEQYF.

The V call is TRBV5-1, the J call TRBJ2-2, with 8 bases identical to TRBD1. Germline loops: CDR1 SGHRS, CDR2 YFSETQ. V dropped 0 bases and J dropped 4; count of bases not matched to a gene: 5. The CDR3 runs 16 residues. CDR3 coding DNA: TGCGCCAGCAGCTTGGAAGGACAGGGTGTCACCGGGGAGCTGTTTTTT. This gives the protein CASSLEGQGVTGELFF.

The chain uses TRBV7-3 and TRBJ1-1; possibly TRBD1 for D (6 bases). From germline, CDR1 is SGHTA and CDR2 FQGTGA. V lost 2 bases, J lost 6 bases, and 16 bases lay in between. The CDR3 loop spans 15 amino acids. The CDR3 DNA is TGTGCCAGCAGCTTAGGGTCGGCGGGGGCATCTGAAGCTTTCTTT. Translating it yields CASSLGSAGASEAFF. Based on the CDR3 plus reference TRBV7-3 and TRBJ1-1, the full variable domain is GAGVSQTPSNKVTEKGKYVELRCDPISGHTALYWYRQSLGQGPEFLIYFQGTGAADDSGLPNDRFFAVRPEGSVSTLKIQRTERGDSAVYLCASSLGSAGASEAFFGQGTRLTVV.

The CDR3 bases are TGTGCCAGCGGTCGGGGGGTGGCGGGCATTCAGTACTTC. It encodes CASGRGVAGIQYF. The rearrangement joins TRBV2 to TRBJ2-4; 7 positions match TRBD2. This CDR3 comprises 13 residues. V trimming: 8 bases; J trimming: 9 bases; junction bases outside the gene matches: 10. Germline loops: CDR1 SNHLY, CDR2 FYNNEI.

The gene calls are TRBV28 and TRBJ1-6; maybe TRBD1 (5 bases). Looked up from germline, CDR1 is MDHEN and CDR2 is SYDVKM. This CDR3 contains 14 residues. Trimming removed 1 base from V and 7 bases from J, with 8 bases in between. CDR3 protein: CASSLYDSNSPLHF. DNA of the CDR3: TGTGCCAGCAGTTTATACGACAGCAATTCACCCCTCCACTTT.

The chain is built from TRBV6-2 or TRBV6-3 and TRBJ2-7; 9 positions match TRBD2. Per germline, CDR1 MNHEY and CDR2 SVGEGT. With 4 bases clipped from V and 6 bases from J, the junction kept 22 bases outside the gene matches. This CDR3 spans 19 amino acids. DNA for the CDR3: TGTGCCAGCAGTTCTCGGCGGGACAGACTCCTAGCGGGGATGCGCGAGCAGTACTTC. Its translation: CASSSRRDRLLAGMREQYF.